This TCR beta chain was identified during a study of cytomegalovirus exposure and HLA in healthy donors. General study results and limits: CMV serostatus was the only recorded immune exposure for donors. The authors later linked a missense DCLRE1C variant to TCR beta V- and J-gene trimming. Reports credit the classifier with highly specific, highly sensitive diagnosis of cytomegalovirus status.

J was trimmed by 7 bases and V by 5 bases; bases with no gene match: 5. The CDR3 is made up of 13 amino acids. Looked up from germline, CDR1 is SGHNT and CDR2 is YYREEE (reference sequence). Remarks on this clone: Its antigen is currently unknown.

PCR primers comprised 60 Vbeta and 13 Jbeta primers. Method: immunoSEQ multiplex PCR; TCRdb's copy keeps in-frame clones and lacks some. This table has over 150,000 clones, about 81% appearing once. Regarding donors, all were healthy bone marrow donors. Sequenced: PBMCs. The V call is TRBV5-4, the J call TRBJ2-1; 8 positions agree with TRBD1. The source of this sequence is a woman in her forties or fifties in good health and CMV-seropositive. The CDR3 is CASRGQDLNEQFF. In DNA form, the CDR3 reads TGTGCCAGCAGGGGACAGGATTTAAATGAGCAGTTCTTC.